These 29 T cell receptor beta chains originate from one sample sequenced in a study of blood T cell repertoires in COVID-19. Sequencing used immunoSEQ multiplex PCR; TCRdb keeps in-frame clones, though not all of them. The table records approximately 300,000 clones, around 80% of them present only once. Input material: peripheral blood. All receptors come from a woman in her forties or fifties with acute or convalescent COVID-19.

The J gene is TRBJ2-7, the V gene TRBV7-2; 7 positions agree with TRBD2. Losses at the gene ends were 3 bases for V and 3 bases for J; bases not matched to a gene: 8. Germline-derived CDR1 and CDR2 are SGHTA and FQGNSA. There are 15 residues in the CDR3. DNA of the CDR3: TGTGCCAGCAGCTTTTCTGGGGAGGGGATCTACGAGCAGTACTTC. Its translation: CASSFSGEGIYEQYF.

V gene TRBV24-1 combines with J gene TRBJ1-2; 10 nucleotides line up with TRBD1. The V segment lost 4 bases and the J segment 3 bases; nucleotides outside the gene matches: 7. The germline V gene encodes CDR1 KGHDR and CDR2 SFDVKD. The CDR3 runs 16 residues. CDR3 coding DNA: TGTGCCACCAGTGAGGGTGACGGACAGGGGGACTATGGCTACACCTTC. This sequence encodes CATSEGDGQGDYGYTF.

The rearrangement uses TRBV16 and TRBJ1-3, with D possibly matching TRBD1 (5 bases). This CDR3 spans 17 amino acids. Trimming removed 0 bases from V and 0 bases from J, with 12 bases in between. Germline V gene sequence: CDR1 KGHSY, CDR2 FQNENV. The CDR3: CASSQSGLQSSGNTIYF. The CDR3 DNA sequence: TGTGCCAGCAGCCAATCGGGACTCCAATCCTCTGGAAACACCATATATTTT. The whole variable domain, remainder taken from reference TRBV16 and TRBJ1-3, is GEEVAQTPKHLVRGEGQKAKLYCAPIKGHSYVFWYQQVLKNEFKFLISFQNENVFDETGMPKERFSAKCLPNSPCSLEIQATKLEDSAVYFCASSQSGLQSSGNTIYFGEGSWLTVV.

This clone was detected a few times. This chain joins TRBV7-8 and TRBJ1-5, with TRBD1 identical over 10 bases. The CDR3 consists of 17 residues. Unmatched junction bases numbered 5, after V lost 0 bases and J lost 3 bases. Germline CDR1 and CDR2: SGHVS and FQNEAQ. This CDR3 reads CASSLALGTGANQPQHF. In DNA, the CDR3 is TGTGCCAGCAGCTTAGCGCTCGGGACAGGGGCCAATCAGCCCCAGCATTTT.

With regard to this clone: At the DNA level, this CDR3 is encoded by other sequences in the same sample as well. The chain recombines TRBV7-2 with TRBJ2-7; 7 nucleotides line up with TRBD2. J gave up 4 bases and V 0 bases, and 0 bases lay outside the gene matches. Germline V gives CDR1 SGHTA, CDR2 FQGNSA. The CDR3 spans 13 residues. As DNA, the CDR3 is TGTGCCAGCAGCTTAGCGGGGGGGTACGAGCAGTACGTC. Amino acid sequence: CASSLAGGYEQYV.

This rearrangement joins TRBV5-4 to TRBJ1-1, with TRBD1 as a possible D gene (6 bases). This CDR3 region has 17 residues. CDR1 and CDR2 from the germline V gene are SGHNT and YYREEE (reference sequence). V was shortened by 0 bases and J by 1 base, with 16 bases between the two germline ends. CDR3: CASSLAARLGGNTEAFF. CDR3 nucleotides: TGTGCCAGCAGCTTGGCCGCCAGGCTAGGGGGGAACACTGAAGCTTTCTTT.

The CDR3 DNA sequence: TGTGCCAGCAGCCTCTACGGGACAGCCTCTGGGGCCAACGTCCTGACTTTC. Residues: CASSLYGTASGANVLTF. The chain couples TRBV14 to TRBJ2-6, with TRBD1 matching over 7 bases. The CDR3 runs 17 residues. CDR1 SGHDN and CDR2 FVKESK come from the germline V gene. Trimming cost V 4 bases and J 0 bases; bases outside gene matches: 6.

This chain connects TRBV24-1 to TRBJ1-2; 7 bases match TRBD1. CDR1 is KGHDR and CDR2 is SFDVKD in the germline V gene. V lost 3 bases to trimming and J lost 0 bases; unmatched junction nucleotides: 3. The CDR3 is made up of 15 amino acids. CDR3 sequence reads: CATSDPGTANYGYTF. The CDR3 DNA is TGTGCCACCAGTGATCCAGGGACAGCTAACTATGGCTACACCTTC.

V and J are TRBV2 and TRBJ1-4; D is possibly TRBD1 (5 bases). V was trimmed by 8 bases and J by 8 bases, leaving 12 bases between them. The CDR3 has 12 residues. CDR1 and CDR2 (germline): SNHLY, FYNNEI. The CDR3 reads CASAGLPEKLFF. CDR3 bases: TGTGCCAGCGCGGGACTGCCCGAAAAACTGTTTTTT.

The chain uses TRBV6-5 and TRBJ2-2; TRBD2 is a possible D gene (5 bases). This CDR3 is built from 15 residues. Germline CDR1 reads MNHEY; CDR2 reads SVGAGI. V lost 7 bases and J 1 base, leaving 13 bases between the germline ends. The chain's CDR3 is CASITGAGNTGELFF. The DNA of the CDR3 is TGTGCCAGCATCACGGGTGCGGGGAACACCGGGGAGCTGTTTTTT.

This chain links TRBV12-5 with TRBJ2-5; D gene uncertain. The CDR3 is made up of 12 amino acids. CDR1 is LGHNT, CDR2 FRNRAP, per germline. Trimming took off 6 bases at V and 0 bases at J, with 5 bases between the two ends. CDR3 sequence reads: CASGRYQETQYF. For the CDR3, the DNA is TGTGCTAGTGGGAGGTACCAAGAGACCCAGTACTTC.

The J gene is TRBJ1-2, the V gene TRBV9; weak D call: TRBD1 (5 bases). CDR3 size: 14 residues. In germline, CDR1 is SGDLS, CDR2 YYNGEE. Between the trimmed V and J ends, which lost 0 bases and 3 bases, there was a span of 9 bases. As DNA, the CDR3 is TGTGCCAGCAGCGTAGGGCAGGGCGACTATGGCTACACCTTC. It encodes CASSVGQGDYGYTF.

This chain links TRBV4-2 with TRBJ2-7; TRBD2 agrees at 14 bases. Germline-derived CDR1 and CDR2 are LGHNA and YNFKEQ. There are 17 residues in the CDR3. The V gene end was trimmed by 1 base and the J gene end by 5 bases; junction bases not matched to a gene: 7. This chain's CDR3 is CASSQGGTSGSRDEQYF. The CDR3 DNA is TGTGCCAGCAGCCAAGGGGGGACTAGCGGGAGTCGGGACGAGCAGTACTTC.

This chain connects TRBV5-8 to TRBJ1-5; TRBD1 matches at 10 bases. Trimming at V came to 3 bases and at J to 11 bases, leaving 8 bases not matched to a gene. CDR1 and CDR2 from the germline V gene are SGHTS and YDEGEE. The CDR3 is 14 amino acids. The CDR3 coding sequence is TGTGCCAGCAGCTGGGGGACAGGGGCTGTAGCCCAGCATTTT. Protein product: CASSWGTGAVAQHF.

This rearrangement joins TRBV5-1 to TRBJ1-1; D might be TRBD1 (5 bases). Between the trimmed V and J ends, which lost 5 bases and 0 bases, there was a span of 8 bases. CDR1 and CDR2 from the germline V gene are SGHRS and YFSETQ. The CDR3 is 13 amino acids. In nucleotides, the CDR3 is TGCGCCAGCAGGGAGGGGATGAACACTGAAGCTTTCTTT. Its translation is CASREGMNTEAFF.

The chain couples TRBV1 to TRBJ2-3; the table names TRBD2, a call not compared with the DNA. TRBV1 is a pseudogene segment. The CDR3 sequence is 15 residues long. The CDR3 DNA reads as TGCACCAGCAGCCAAGTTTTAATCGGGACAGATACGCAGTATTTT. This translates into CTSSQVLIGTDTQYF.

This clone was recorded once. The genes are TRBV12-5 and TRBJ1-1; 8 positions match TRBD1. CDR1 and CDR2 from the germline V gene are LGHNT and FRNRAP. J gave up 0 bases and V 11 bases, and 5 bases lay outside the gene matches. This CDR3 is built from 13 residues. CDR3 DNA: TGTGCTGGAGACAGGGGAGTGAACACTGAAGCTTTCTTT. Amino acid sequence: CAGDRGVNTEAFF. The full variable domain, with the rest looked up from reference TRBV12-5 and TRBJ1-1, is DARVTQTPRHKVTEMGQEVTMRCQPILGHNTVFWYRQTMMQGLELLAYFRNRAPLDDSGMPKDRFSAEMPDATLATLKIQPSEPRDSAVYFCAGDRGVNTEAFFGQGTRLTVV.

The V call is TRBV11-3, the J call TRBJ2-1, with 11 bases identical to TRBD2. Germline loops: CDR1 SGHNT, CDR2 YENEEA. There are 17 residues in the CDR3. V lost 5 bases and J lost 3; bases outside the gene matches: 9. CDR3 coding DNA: TGTGCCAGCAGCCCCGGCGAGGGACTAGCGGACTACAATGAGCAGTTCTTC. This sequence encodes CASSPGEGLADYNEQFF.

The CDR3 spells CASSASGGNEQFF. CDR3 nucleotide sequence: TGTGCCAGCAGTGCCTCAGGAGGCAATGAGCAGTTCTTC. V usage is TRBV6-2 or TRBV6-3 and J usage is TRBJ2-1, with D possibly TRBD2 on 5 matching bases. Germline loops: CDR1 MNHEY, CDR2 SVGEGT. This CDR3 contains 13 residues. Deletions cut 5 bases from V and 6 bases from J, with 11 bases between.

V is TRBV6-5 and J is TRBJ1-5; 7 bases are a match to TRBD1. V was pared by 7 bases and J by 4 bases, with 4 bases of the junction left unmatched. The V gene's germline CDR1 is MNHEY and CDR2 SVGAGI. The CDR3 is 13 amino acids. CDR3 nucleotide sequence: TGTGCCAGCAAAGAGGGGGCAAATCAGCCCCAGCATTTT. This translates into CASKEGANQPQHF.

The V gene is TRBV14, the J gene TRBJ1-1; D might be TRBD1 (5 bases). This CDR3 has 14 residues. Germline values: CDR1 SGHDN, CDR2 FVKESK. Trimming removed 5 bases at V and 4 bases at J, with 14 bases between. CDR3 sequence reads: CASSIRPGVTEAFF. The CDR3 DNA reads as TGTGCCAGCAGCATCCGACCGGGGGTCACTGAAGCTTTCTTT.

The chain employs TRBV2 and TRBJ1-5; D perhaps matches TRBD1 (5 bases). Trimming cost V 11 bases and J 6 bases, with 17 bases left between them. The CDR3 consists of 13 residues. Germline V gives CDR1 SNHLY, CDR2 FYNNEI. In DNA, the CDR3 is TGTGCCTCCATTGCCAGGGAAGGTCAGCCCCAGCATTTT. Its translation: CASIAREGQPQHF.

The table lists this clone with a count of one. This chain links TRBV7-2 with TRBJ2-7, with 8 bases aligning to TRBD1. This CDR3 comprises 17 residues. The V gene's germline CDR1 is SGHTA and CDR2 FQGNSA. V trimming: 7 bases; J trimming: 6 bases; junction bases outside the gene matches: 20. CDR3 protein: CASTSWGWGQVKSEQYF. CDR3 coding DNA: TGTGCCAGCACCTCTTGGGGATGGGGACAGGTAAAATCCGAGCAGTACTTC.

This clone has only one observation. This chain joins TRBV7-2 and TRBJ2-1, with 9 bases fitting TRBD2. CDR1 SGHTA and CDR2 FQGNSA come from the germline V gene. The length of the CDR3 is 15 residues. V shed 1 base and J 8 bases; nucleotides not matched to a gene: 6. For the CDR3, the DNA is TGTGCCAGCAGCTTAGTTGTAGCGGGAGCCCATGAGCAGTTCTTC. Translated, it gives CASSLVVAGAHEQFF.

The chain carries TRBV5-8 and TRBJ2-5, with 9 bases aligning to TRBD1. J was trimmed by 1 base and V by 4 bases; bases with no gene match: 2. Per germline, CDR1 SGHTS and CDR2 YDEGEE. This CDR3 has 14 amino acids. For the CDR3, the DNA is TGTGCCAGCAGCGGACAGGGGCCCCAAGAGACCCAGTACTTC. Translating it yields CASSGQGPQETQYF.

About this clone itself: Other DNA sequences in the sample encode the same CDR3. CDR3 residues: CAWSPGLSNQPQHF. CDR3 bases: TGTGCCTGGAGTCCAGGGTTAAGCAATCAGCCCCAGCATTTT. The chain is built from TRBV30 and TRBJ1-5, with a possible D match to TRBD1 (5 bases). The germline gives CDR1 GTSNPN, CDR2 SVGIG (reference sequence). Trimming cost V 2 bases and J 1 base, with 9 bases left between them. The CDR3 length is 14 residues.

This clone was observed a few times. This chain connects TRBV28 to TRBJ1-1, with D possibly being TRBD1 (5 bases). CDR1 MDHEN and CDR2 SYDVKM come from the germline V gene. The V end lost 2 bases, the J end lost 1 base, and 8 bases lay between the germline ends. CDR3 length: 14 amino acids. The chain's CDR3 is CASSLRGGNTEAFF. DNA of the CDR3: TGTGCCAGCAGTTTACGGGGGGGGAACACTGAAGCTTTCTTT.

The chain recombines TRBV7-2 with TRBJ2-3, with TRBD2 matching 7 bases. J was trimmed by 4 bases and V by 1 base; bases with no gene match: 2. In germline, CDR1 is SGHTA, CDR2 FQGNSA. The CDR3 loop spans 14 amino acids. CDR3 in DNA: TGTGCCAGCAGCTTAGTGGGAGGGCCAGATACGCAGTATTTT. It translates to CASSLVGGPDTQYF.

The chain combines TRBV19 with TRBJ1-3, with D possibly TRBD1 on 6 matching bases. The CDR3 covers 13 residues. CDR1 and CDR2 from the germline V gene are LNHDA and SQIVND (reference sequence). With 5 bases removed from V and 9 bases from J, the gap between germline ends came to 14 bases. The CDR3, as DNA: TGTGCCAGTAGTCCCGGGGAACAGGGCACCATATATTTT. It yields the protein CASSPGEQGTIYF. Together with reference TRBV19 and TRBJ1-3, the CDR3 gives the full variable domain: DGGITQSPKYLFRKEGQNVTLSCEQNLNHDAMYWYRQDPGQGLRLIYYSQIVNDFQKGDIAEGYSVSREKKESFPLTVTSAQKNPTAFYLCASSPGEQGTIYFGEGSWLTVV.